One sample yielded the 14 T cell receptor beta chains listed below, sequenced in a study of blood T cell repertoires in COVID-19. The method was immunoSEQ multiplex PCR; TCRdb's version includes in-frame clones alone and lacks a portion of them. Of about 480,000 clones in the sample, about nine tenths are singletons; the top ten hold around 7.9%. The sample taken for sequencing was PBMCs or T cells enriched from blood (not recorded which). These receptors originate from a woman in her sixties who had recovered from COVID-19.

V usage is TRBV19 and J usage is TRBJ2-2; TRBD2 matches 13 bases. Germline lookup yields CDR1 LNHDA and CDR2 SQIVND (reference sequence). After removal of 7 bases from V and 3 bases from J, the junction contained 8 bases not matched to a gene. The length of the CDR3 is 17 residues. The CDR3 region is CASIRTSGGADTGELFF. The CDR3 region has the DNA TGTGCCAGTATCCGTACTAGCGGGGGGGCCGACACCGGGGAGCTGTTTTTT.

In the case of this clone: The sample has other DNA sequences that encode this CDR3 too. The chain employs TRBV29-1 and TRBJ1-1; D call uncertain. V was clipped by 5 bases and J by 1 base, with 5 bases between them. CDR3 length: 11 residues. Germline CDR1 and CDR2: SQVTM and ANQGSEA. The CDR3 region is CSVTENTEAFF. In DNA form, the CDR3 reads TGCAGCGTTACAGAGAACACTGAAGCTTTCTTT.

The V call is TRBV9, the J call TRBJ2-3; D perhaps matches TRBD2 (6 bases). This CDR3 is built from 15 residues. Germline CDR1 SGDLS, CDR2 YYNGEE. The V end lost 4 bases, the J end lost 0 bases, and 12 bases lay between the germline ends. The DNA for the CDR3 is TGTGCCAGCAGCCCACGGGGGTCTAGCACAGATACGCAGTATTTT. This gives the protein CASSPRGSSTDTQYF.

This chain connects TRBV5-1 to TRBJ2-3, with 10 bases that match TRBD1. The CDR3 runs to 17 residues. Germline CDR1 reads SGHRS; CDR2 reads YFSETQ. V lost 5 bases, J lost 4 bases, and 13 bases stayed unmatched. The CDR3 nucleotides read TGCGCCAGCAGTTCACAGGGACAGGGGCGCAGGTCAGATACGCAGTATTTT. Residues: CASSSQGQGRRSDTQYF.

V usage is TRBV10-1 and J usage is TRBJ2-3; the match to TRBD2 covers 9 bases. The V segment lost 0 bases and the J segment 1 base; nucleotides outside the gene matches: 8. Germline V lookup: CDR1 WNHNN, CDR2 SYGVQD (reference sequence). The CDR3 consists of 18 residues. CDR3 in DNA: TGCGCCAGCAGTGAGTCGACTCTGAGACTAGCGGGCACAGATACGCAGTATTTT. This encodes CASSESTLRLAGTDTQYF.

This clone was counted once. J is TRBJ2-1 and V is TRBV11-3, with 9 nucleotides matching TRBD1. J was trimmed by 6 bases and V by 4 bases; bases with no gene match: 10. Germline CDR1 reads SGHNT; CDR2 reads YENEEA. The CDR3 extends over 16 amino acids. CDR3 in DNA: TGTGCCAGCAGCTCCTTGGGGACAGGGTCAATCAATGAGCAGTTCTTC. Translation: CASSSLGTGSINEQFF.

The J gene is TRBJ2-3, the V gene TRBV30, with 12 bases matching TRBD2. There are 15 residues in the CDR3. The V gene's germline CDR1 is GTSNPN and CDR2 SVGIG (reference sequence). Trimming took 1 base from V and 5 from J; bases not matched to a gene: 4. The CDR3 nucleotides are TGTGCCTGGAGTGCTAGCGGGGGGGCCGTAGATACGCAGTATTTT. It is translated as CAWSASGGAVDTQYF. Combining the CDR3 with reference TRBV30 and TRBJ2-3 gives the whole variable domain SQTIHQWPATLVQPVGSPLSLECTVEGTSNPNLYWYRQAAGRGLQLLFYSVGIGQISSEVPQNLSASRPQDRQFILSSKKLLLSDSGFYLCAWSASGGAVDTQYFGPGTRLTVL.

This sequence joins TRBV2 and TRBJ1-4; D call uncertain. V lost 5 bases and J 0 bases, leaving 13 bases between the germline ends. This CDR3 is 16 amino acids long. The V gene's germline CDR1 is SNHLY and CDR2 FYNNEI. In nucleotides, the CDR3 is TGTGCCAGCAGTATTCGGCGGATTGCAACTAATGAAAAACTGTTTTTT. It codes for CASSIRRIATNEKLFF.

A note on this clone: The sample contains more than one DNA sequence encoding this CDR3. The V gene is TRBV5-1, the J gene TRBJ1-1; 11 bases match TRBD1. V shed 2 bases, J shed 3 bases, and the junction held 3 bases outside the gene matches. Germline values: CDR1 SGHRS, CDR2 YFSETQ. This CDR3 region has 15 residues. CDR3 sequence: CASSLRTGGHTEAFF. The CDR3 bases are TGCGCCAGCAGCTTACGGACAGGGGGCCACACTGAAGCTTTCTTT. The variable domain in full, with the rest retrieved from reference TRBV5-1 and TRBJ1-1, is KAGVTQTPRYLIKTRGQQVTLSCSPISGHRSVSWYQQTPGQGLQFLFEYFSETQRNKGNFPGRFSGRQFSNSRSEMNVSTLELGDSALYLCASSLRTGGHTEAFFGQGTRLTVV.

The gene calls are TRBV6-4 and TRBJ1-2; D gene uncertain. V gave up 5 bases and J gave up 0 bases, with 10 bases separating them. Germline CDR1 is MRHNA and CDR2 is SNTAGT. This CDR3 has 14 residues. The CDR3 region has the DNA TGTGCCAGCAGTAGCGGTTTATCTAACTATGGCTACACCTTC. It codes for CASSSGLSNYGYTF.

The V and J genes are TRBV25-1 and TRBJ1-4, with D possibly matching TRBD1 (5 bases). This CDR3 is built from 15 residues. From germline, CDR1 is MGHDK and CDR2 SYGVNS. Trimming left V 2 bases short and J 7 bases short, with 14 bases between. The CDR3 nucleotides are TGTGCCAGCAGTGAACGGGACTTCGGTGGTGAAAAACTGTTTTTT. Translation: CASSERDFGGEKLFF. Filled out from reference TRBV25-1 and TRBJ1-4, the complete variable domain reads EADIYQTPRYLVIGTGKKITLECSQTMGHDKMYWYQQDPGMELHLIHYSYGVNSTEKGDLSSESTVSRIRTEHFPLTLESARPSHTSQYLCASSERDFGGEKLFFGSGTQLSVL.

The chain combines TRBV27 with TRBJ2-7; D not certain. V shed 5 bases and J shed 5 bases, with 16 bases lying between them. Per germline, CDR1 MNHEY and CDR2 SMNVEV (reference sequence). The CDR3 contains 14 residues. The CDR3 is CASSSPVNLNEQYF. The CDR3 nucleotides read TGTGCCAGCAGTAGTCCAGTTAATTTAAACGAGCAGTACTTC.

This clone has just one count. V usage is TRBV5-4 and J usage is TRBJ2-7, with D possibly TRBD2 on 6 matching bases. This CDR3 has 16 amino acids. Germline CDR1 SGHNT, CDR2 YYREEE (reference sequence). Trimming cost V 4 bases and J 2 bases, with 19 bases left between them. The CDR3, as DNA: TGTGCCAGCAGCCTACTAGCCTTAGGGGCCCCCTACGAGCAGTACTTC. The encoded protein is CASSLLALGAPYEQYF.

The count of this clone is one. This rearrangement joins TRBV2 to TRBJ2-4, with a tentative D call TRBD1 (5 bases). V was pared by 4 bases and J by 6 bases, with 13 bases between. Germline loops: CDR1 SNHLY, CDR2 FYNNEI. The CDR3 has 14 amino acids. The CDR3 loop is CASSGSRQLNIQYF. In DNA, the CDR3 is TGTGCCAGCAGTGGATCACGACAGTTAAACATTCAGTACTTC.